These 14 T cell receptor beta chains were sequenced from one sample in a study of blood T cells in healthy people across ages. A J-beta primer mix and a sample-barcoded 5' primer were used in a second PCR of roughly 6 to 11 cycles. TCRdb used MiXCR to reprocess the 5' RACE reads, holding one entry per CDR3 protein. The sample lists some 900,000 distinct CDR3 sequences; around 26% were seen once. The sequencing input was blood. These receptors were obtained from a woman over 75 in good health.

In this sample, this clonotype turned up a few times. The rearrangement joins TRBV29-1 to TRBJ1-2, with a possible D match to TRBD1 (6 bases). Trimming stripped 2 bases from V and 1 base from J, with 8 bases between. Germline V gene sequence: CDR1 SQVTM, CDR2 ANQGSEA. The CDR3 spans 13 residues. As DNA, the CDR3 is TGCAGCGTTGAAAGGGGGAATAACTATGGCTACACCTTC. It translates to CSVERGNNYGYTF. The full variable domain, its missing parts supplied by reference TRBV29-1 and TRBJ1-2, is SAVISQKPSRDICQRGTSLTIQCQVDSQVTMMFWYRQQPGQSLTLIATANQGSEATYESGFVIDKFPISRPNLTFSTLTVSNMSPEDSSIYLCSVERGNNYGYTFGSGTRLTVV.

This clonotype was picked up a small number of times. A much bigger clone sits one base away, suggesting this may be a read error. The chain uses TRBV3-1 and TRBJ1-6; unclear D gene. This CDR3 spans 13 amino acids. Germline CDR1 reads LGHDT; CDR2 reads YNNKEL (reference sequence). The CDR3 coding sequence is TGTGCCAGCAGCCAAGTCGAGAATTCACCCCCCCACTTT. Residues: CASSQVENSPPHF.

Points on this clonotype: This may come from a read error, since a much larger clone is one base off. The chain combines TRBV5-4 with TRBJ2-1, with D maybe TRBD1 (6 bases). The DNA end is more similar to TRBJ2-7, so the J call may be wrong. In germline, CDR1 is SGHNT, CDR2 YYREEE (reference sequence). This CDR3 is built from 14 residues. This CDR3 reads CASSYRVGNNEQYF. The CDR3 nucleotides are TGTGCCAGCAGCTACAGGGTTGGGAACAATGAGCAGTACTTC.

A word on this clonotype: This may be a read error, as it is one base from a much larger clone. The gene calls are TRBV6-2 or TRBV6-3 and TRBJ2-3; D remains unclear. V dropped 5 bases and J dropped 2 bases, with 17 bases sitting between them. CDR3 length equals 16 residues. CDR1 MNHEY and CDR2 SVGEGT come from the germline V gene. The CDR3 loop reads CASSPRMGRLTDTQYF. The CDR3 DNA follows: TGTGCCAGCAGTCCGAGGATGGGCAGACTCACAGATACGCAGTATTTT.

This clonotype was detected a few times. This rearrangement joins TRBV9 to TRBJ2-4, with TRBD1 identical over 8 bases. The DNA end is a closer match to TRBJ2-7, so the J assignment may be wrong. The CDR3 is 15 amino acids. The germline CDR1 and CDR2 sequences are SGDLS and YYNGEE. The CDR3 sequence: CASSPSDRGKYEQYF. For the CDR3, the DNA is TGTGCCAGCAGCCCATCAGACAGGGGAAAGTACGAGCAGTACTTC.

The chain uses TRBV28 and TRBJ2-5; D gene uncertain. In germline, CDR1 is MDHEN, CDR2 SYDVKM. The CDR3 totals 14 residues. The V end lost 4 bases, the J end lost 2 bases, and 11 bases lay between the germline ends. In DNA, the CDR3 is TGTGCCAGCAGTTACCACCGCCAACAAGAGACCCAGTACTTC. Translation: CASSYHRQQETQYF.

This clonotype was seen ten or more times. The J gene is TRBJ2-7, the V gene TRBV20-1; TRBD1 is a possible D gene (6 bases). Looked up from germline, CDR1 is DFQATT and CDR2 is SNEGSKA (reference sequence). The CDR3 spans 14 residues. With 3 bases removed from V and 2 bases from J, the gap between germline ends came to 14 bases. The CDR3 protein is CSASSPGVAYEQYF. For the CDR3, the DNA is TGCAGTGCTAGTTCCCCAGGGGTTGCCTACGAGCAGTACTTC.

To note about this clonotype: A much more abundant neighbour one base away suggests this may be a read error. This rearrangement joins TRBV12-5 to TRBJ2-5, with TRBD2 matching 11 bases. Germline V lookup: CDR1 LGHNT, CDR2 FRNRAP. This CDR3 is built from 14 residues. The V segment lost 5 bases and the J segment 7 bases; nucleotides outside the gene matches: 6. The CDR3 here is CASGRTSGGGTQYF. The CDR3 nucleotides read TGTGCTAGTGGTCGCACTAGCGGGGGTGGGACCCAGTACTTC. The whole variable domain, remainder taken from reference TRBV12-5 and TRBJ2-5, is DARVTQTPRHKVTEMGQEVTMRCQPILGHNTVFWYRQTMMQGLELLAYFRNRAPLDDSGMPKDRFSAEMPDATLATLKIQPSEPRDSAVYFCASGRTSGGGTQYFGPGTRLLVL.

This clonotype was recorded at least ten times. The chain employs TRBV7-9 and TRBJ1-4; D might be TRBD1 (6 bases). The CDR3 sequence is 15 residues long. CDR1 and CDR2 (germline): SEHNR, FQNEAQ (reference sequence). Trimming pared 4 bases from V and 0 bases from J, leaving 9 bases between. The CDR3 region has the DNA TGTGCCAGCAGCTCAAGGGGGGCAACTAATGAAAAACTGTTTTTT. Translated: CASSSRGATNEKLFF.

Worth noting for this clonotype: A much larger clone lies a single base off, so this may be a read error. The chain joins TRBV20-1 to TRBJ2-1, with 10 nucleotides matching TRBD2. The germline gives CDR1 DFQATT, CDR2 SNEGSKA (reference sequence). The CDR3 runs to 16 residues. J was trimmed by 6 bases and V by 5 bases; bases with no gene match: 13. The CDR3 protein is CSAGVSSGGHFNEQFF. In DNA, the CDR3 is TGCAGTGCTGGAGTGAGTAGCGGGGGGCACTTCAATGAGCAGTTCTTC.

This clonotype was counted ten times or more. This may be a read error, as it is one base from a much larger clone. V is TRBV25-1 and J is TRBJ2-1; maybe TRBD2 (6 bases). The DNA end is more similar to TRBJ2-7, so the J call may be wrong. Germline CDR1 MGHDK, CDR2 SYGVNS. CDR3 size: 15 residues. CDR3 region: CASSDAAGSYNEQYF. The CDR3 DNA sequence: TGTGCCAGCAGTGACGCAGCGGGTTCCTACAATGAGCAGTACTTC.

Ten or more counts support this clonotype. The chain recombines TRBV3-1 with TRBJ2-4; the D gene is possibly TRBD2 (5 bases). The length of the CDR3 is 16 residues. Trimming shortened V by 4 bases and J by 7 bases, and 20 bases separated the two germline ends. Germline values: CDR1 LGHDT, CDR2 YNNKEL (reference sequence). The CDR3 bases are TGTGCCAGCAGCCGAGGAGGAGCTGGTGTGAGGAACATTCAGTACTTC. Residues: CASSRGGAGVRNIQYF.

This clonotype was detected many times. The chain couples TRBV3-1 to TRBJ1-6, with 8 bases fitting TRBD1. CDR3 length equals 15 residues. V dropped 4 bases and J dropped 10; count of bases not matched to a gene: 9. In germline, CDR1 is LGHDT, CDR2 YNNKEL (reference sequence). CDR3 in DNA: TGTGCCAGCAGCCTAAAACAGGGGGTTCGGTCACCCCTCCACTTT. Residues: CASSLKQGVRSPLHF.

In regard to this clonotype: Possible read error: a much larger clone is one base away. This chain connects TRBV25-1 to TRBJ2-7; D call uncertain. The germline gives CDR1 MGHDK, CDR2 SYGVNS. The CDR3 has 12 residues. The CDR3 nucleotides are TGTACCAGCAGTGAATTTTGGTACGAGCAGTACTTC. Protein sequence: CTSSEFWYEQYF.